Each of the 32 T cell receptor beta chains below was sequenced from the same sample in a study of CD8 T cells in Susac syndrome. With random hexamers, reverse transcription was performed on about 0.5 to 1 ug of RNA. TCRdb passed the immunoSEQ multiplex PCR reads through MiXCR, listing each CDR3 protein once. The profile shows about 140,000 distinct CDR3 sequences, 85% to 95% of them singletons. Sequencing was performed on CD4+ T cells from PBMCs. Source of these receptors: a human donor with multiple sclerosis.

The chain is built from TRBV5-4 and TRBJ2-1, with D perhaps TRBD1 (6 bases). The V gene's germline CDR1 is SGHNT and CDR2 YYREEE (reference sequence). Deletions cut 6 bases from V and 2 bases from J, with 12 bases between. This CDR3 region has 14 residues. This chain's CDR3 is CASTPEGAYNEQFF. CDR3 in DNA: TGTGCCAGCACCCCTGAGGGGGCCTACAATGAGCAGTTCTTC.

CDR3 amino acids: CATSDPGHVQETQYF. As DNA, the CDR3 is TGTGCCACCAGTGATCCGGGACACGTACAAGAGACCCAGTACTTC. The gene calls are TRBV24-1 and TRBJ2-5; weak D call: TRBD1 (6 bases). Germline CDR1 KGHDR, CDR2 SFDVKD. The CDR3 loop spans 15 amino acids. Trimming shortened V by 3 bases and J by 2 bases, and 12 bases separated the two germline ends.

J is TRBJ1-1 and V is TRBV12-3 or TRBV12-4; D may be TRBD1 (5 bases). The V end lost 5 bases, the J end lost 10 bases, and 14 bases lay between the germline ends. The CDR3 has 12 amino acids. The DNA of the CDR3 is TGTGCCAGCAGTCTCTTCCAGGGTGCAGCTTTCTTT. It specifies CASSLFQGAAFF.

The J gene is TRBJ2-5, the V gene TRBV27; D gene uncertain. V was clipped by 3 bases and J by 2 bases, with 7 bases between them. The germline V gene encodes CDR1 MNHEY and CDR2 SMNVEV (reference sequence). This CDR3 comprises 13 residues. CDR3 sequence (DNA): TGTGCCAGCAGTTTGTGGCCGCAAGAGACCCAGTACTTC. This codes for CASSLWPQETQYF.

The chain has TRBV5-4 and TRBJ2-7; 7 bases are a match to TRBD1. The CDR3 contains 14 residues. Per germline, CDR1 SGHNT and CDR2 YYREEE (reference sequence). V was pared by 2 bases and J by 4 bases, with 6 bases of the junction left unmatched. This chain's CDR3 is CASSFLGQRYEQYF. The DNA of the CDR3 is TGTGCCAGCAGCTTCTTGGGACAGAGGTACGAGCAGTACTTC.

This clonotype has only one observation. The gene calls are TRBV25-1 and TRBJ1-1; D call uncertain. The CDR3 runs 13 residues. Trimming removed 5 bases at V and 4 bases at J, with 11 bases between. CDR1 is MGHDK and CDR2 is SYGVNS in the germline V gene. This CDR3 is CASSRGGGTEAFF. The CDR3 DNA reads as TGTGCCAGCAGTCGCGGAGGTGGCACTGAAGCTTTCTTT. The full variable domain, with the rest looked up from reference TRBV25-1 and TRBJ1-1, is EADIYQTPRYLVIGTGKKITLECSQTMGHDKMYWYQQDPGMELHLIHYSYGVNSTEKGDLSSESTVSRIRTEHFPLTLESARPSHTSQYLCASSRGGGTEAFFGQGTRLTVV.

The chain links TRBV28 to TRBJ1-2; 7 nucleotides align to TRBD1. This CDR3 is built from 14 residues. From germline, CDR1 is MDHEN and CDR2 SYDVKM. V lost 4 bases to trimming and J lost 8 bases; unmatched junction nucleotides: 10. CDR3 sequence: CASSSTGTVPGYTF. In DNA form, the CDR3 reads TGTGCCAGCAGTTCAACCGGGACAGTCCCGGGCTACACCTTC.

The V and J genes are TRBV27 and TRBJ1-1, with 7 bases lining up with TRBD1. With V trimmed by 7 bases and J by 0 bases, 8 bases remained unmatched. Per the germline V gene, CDR1 is MNHEY and CDR2 is SMNVEV (reference sequence). CDR3 length: 15 amino acids. Here the CDR3 DNA reads TGTGCCAGCAATTACGCGACAGGGCTGAACACTGAAGCTTTCTTT. Protein sequence: CASNYATGLNTEAFF.

The rearrangement uses TRBV5-4 and TRBJ2-7, with D tentatively TRBD1 or TRBD2 (5 bases each). V gave up 5 bases and J gave up 5 bases, with 17 bases separating them. The CDR3 sequence is 14 residues long. Per germline, CDR1 SGHNT and CDR2 YYREEE (reference sequence). This chain's CDR3 is CASREERGINEQYF. In DNA form, the CDR3 reads TGTGCCAGCAGAGAAGAGAGGGGCATCAACGAGCAGTACTTC.

V gene TRBV27 combines with J gene TRBJ2-1; D is uncertain. With 3 bases removed from V and 0 bases from J, the gap between germline ends came to 6 bases. Germline loops: CDR1 MNHEY, CDR2 SMNVEV (reference sequence). This CDR3 contains 14 residues. The CDR3 DNA sequence: TGTGCCAGCAGTTTTGTTAGCTCCTACAATGAGCAGTTCTTC. Its translation: CASSFVSSYNEQFF.

This clonotype was detected only once. This chain uses TRBV20-1 with TRBJ1-1; a weak D match, TRBD1 (6 bases). The germline V gene encodes CDR1 DFQATT and CDR2 SNEGSKA (reference sequence). The CDR3 runs 17 residues. V was cut by 2 bases and J by 1 base, with 20 bases left in between. CDR3 DNA: TGCAGTGCTAGAACCCCGCTCCAGGGGTTCGGGAACACTGAAGCTTTCTTT. Its translation: CSARTPLQGFGNTEAFF.

The gene calls are TRBV20-1 and TRBJ2-1; 9 bases fit TRBD2. The CDR3 contains 14 residues. Germline CDR1 and CDR2: DFQATT and SNEGSKA (reference sequence). V dropped 2 bases and J dropped 4; count of bases not matched to a gene: 3. This CDR3 reads CSARLAGGYNEQFF. CDR3 nucleotides: TGCAGTGCTAGACTGGCGGGAGGGTACAATGAGCAGTTCTTC.

This clonotype was recorded once. The V gene is TRBV4-1, the J gene TRBJ2-7, with TRBD2 matching 9 bases. The V gene's germline CDR1 is MGHRA and CDR2 YSYEKL. The length of the CDR3 is 16 residues. The ends lost 0 bases at V and 6 bases at J; junction bases unmatched: 9. The CDR3 DNA reads as TGCGCCAGCAGCCAAGAGGGAACGGGACTAGCCGCCGAGCAGTACTTC. This sequence encodes CASSQEGTGLAAEQYF.

The rearrangement links TRBV20-1 to TRBJ2-7, with 12 bases matching TRBD2. J gave up 7 bases and V 3 bases, and 7 bases lay outside the gene matches. CDR3 size: 14 residues. Germline V gives CDR1 DFQATT, CDR2 SNEGSKA (reference sequence). The CDR3 DNA reads TGCAGTGCTAGTGCACTAGCGGGGGGCTATGAGCAGTACTTC. This translates into CSASALAGGYEQYF.

V usage is TRBV20-1 and J usage is TRBJ2-6; tentative D call: TRBD2 (5 bases). The V and J ends lost 6 bases and 2 bases respectively, with 11 bases between them. The length of the CDR3 is 14 residues. The germline V gene has CDR1 DFQATT and CDR2 SNEGSKA (reference sequence). The DNA for the CDR3 is TGCAGTGCGGAGGCGCGGACTGGGGCCAACGTCCTGACTTTC. Encoded protein: CSAEARTGANVLTF.

The rearrangement joins TRBV25-1 to TRBJ1-1; the match to TRBD1 covers 8 bases. The CDR3 runs to 12 residues. The V segment lost 5 bases and the J segment 6 bases; nucleotides outside the gene matches: 2. Germline V lookup: CDR1 MGHDK, CDR2 SYGVNS. CDR3: CASSRTGPEAFF. The CDR3 region has the DNA TGTGCCAGCAGTCGGACAGGGCCTGAAGCTTTCTTT.

This sequence joins TRBV4-3 and TRBJ2-2; 8 bases fit TRBD1. The junction had 12 bases not matched to a gene; V was cut back by 0 bases and J by 6 bases. CDR3 length: 18 amino acids. From germline, CDR1 is LGHNA and CDR2 YSLEER. As DNA, the CDR3 is TGCGCCAGCAGCCAAGATGTTCTACGACAGGGGTTCCCCGGGGAGCTGTTTTTT. This codes for CASSQDVLRQGFPGELFF.

The chain couples TRBV2 to TRBJ1-5, with 9 bases aligning to TRBD1. The CDR3 loop spans 14 amino acids. Germline CDR1 and CDR2: SNHLY and FYNNEI. The V segment lost 6 bases and the J segment 9 bases; nucleotides outside the gene matches: 9. The CDR3 DNA reads TGTGCCAGCAGGCCCGGACAGGGGACTGCGCCCCAGCATTTT. It is translated as CASRPGQGTAPQHF.

The chain links TRBV28 to TRBJ2-6; no firm D call. Germline CDR1 reads MDHEN; CDR2 reads SYDVKM. Trimming stripped 5 bases from V and 2 bases from J, with 10 bases between. The CDR3 length is 15 residues. DNA of the CDR3: TGTGCCAGCAGTCCACTCTTCGCTGGGGCCAACGTCCTGACTTTC. Protein: CASSPLFAGANVLTF.

V and J are TRBV2 and TRBJ1-2; TRBD1 might be the D (5 bases). The CDR3 runs 13 residues. Per the germline V gene, CDR1 is SNHLY and CDR2 is FYNNEI. Trimming pared 6 bases from V and 4 bases from J, leaving 12 bases between. The CDR3 here is CASRMDTTYGYTF. CDR3 coding DNA: TGTGCCAGCAGGATGGACACCACCTATGGCTACACCTTC.

The V call is TRBV5-1, the J call TRBJ2-1, with 11 bases fitting TRBD1. The CDR3 spans 15 residues. Germline loops: CDR1 SGHRS, CDR2 YFSETQ. With 5 bases clipped from V and 5 bases from J, the junction kept 6 bases outside the gene matches. The CDR3 sequence: CASRPGQGVNNEQFF. The CDR3 coding sequence is TGCGCCAGCAGACCGGGACAGGGGGTAAACAATGAGCAGTTCTTC.

This clonotype has a handful of counts. DNA for the CDR3: TGTGCCAGCAGCTTACCGGGTCCACAAGAGACCCAGTACTTC. Protein sequence: CASSLPGPQETQYF. The gene calls are TRBV7-2 and TRBJ2-5; D not resolved. Germline V lookup: CDR1 SGHTA, CDR2 FQGNSA. The V and J ends lost 2 bases and 2 bases respectively, with 9 bases between them. The CDR3 consists of 14 residues. The variable domain in full, completed from reference TRBV7-2 and TRBJ2-5, reads GAGVSQSPSNKVTEKGKDVELRCDPISGHTALYWYRQSLGQGLEFLIYFQGNSAPDKSGLPSDRFSAERTGGSVSTLTIQRTQQEDSAVYLCASSLPGPQETQYFGPGTRLLVL.

V gene TRBV6-6 combines with J gene TRBJ2-1; a possible D gene is TRBD1 (6 bases). The CDR3 is made up of 12 amino acids. CDR1 and CDR2 from the germline V gene are MNHNY and SVGAGI (reference sequence). Trimming took 6 bases from V and 12 from J, leaving 15 bases between them. CDR3 amino acids: CASRGQTGAQFF. CDR3 DNA: TGTGCCAGCAGAGGTCAGACAGGAGCGCAGTTCTTC.

The V gene is TRBV5-1, the J gene TRBJ2-7; TRBD1 matches 7 bases. The CDR3 length is 15 residues. Germline V lookup: CDR1 SGHRS, CDR2 YFSETQ. V shed 0 bases, J shed 6 bases, and the junction held 9 bases outside the gene matches. CDR3 region: CASSLEQGSWFEQYF. Here the CDR3 DNA reads TGCGCCAGCAGCTTGGAACAGGGGAGTTGGTTCGAGCAGTACTTC. Looking up the rest from reference TRBV5-1 and TRBJ2-7 gives the full variable domain: KAGVTQTPRYLIKTRGQQVTLSCSPISGHRSVSWYQQTPGQGLQFLFEYFSETQRNKGNFPGRFSGRQFSNSRSEMNVSTLELGDSALYLCASSLEQGSWFEQYFGPGTRLTVT.

In this sample, this clonotype turned up once. J is TRBJ1-1 and V is TRBV20-1; possible D gene TRBD1, 5 bases. Germline loops: CDR1 DFQATT, CDR2 SNEGSKA (reference sequence). V was cut by 5 bases and J by 0 bases, with 13 bases left in between. The CDR3 runs 14 residues. CDR3 protein: CSALLQVMNTEAFF. Written as DNA, the CDR3 is TGCAGTGCTCTCTTACAGGTGATGAACACTGAAGCTTTCTTT.

The chain joins TRBV5-1 to TRBJ2-3, with D possibly matching TRBD1 (6 bases). The CDR3 runs to 15 residues. The V gene lost 1 base and the J gene lost 2 bases, with 11 bases spanning the gap. Germline lookup yields CDR1 SGHRS and CDR2 YFSETQ. CDR3 sequence reads: CASSLPGHYTDTQYF. In DNA, the CDR3 is TGCGCCAGCAGCTTGCCGGGACATTACACAGATACGCAGTATTTT. The complete variable domain, with remaining parts taken from reference TRBV5-1 and TRBJ2-3, reads KAGVTQTPRYLIKTRGQQVTLSCSPISGHRSVSWYQQTPGQGLQFLFEYFSETQRNKGNFPGRFSGRQFSNSRSEMNVSTLELGDSALYLCASSLPGHYTDTQYFGPGTRLTVL.

This sequence joins TRBV28 and TRBJ2-3; 7 bases align to TRBD2. Trimming removed 6 bases from V and 2 bases from J; junction bases left unmatched: 11. CDR3 length: 16 residues. Germline values: CDR1 MDHEN, CDR2 SYDVKM. The CDR3: CASSLGTSGDTDTQYF. The CDR3, as DNA: TGTGCCAGCAGCCTAGGAACCAGCGGGGACACAGATACGCAGTATTTT.

V and J are TRBV12-3 or TRBV12-4 and TRBJ1-1; D ambiguous. The length of the CDR3 is 9 residues. V gave up 4 bases and J gave up 6 bases, with 0 bases separating them. CDR3 protein: CASSSEAFF. The DNA of the CDR3 is TGTGCCAGCAGTTCTGAAGCTTTCTTT.

The chain has TRBV24-1 and TRBJ2-3; no clear D. The V gene's germline CDR1 is KGHDR and CDR2 SFDVKD. Trimming took off 1 base at V and 3 bases at J, with 10 bases between the two ends. The CDR3 runs to 15 residues. The CDR3 bases are TGTGCCACCAGTGATTTCCGGGCAGGAACAGATACGCAGTATTTT. Its protein product is CATSDFRAGTDTQYF.

V is TRBV3-1 and J is TRBJ1-6; TRBD1 matches at 8 bases. The V gene's germline CDR1 is LGHDT and CDR2 YNNKEL (reference sequence). This CDR3 comprises 15 residues. V gave up 4 bases and J gave up 7 bases; unmatched junction bases: 6. This CDR3 is CASSPFQGANSPLHF. The CDR3, as DNA: TGTGCCAGCAGCCCTTTTCAGGGGGCCAATTCACCCCTCCACTTT.

The chain has TRBV20-1 and TRBJ2-1; 10 nucleotides match TRBD2. V was clipped by 5 bases and J by 7 bases; unmatched bases: 11. The CDR3 loop spans 15 amino acids. Germline V gene data show CDR1 as DFQATT and CDR2 as SNEGSKA (reference sequence). CDR3 sequence (DNA): TGCAGTGCTGGCCTTACAGCGGGAGGGTGGAATGAGCAGTTCTTC. As protein: CSAGLTAGGWNEQFF.

J is TRBJ2-7 and V is TRBV20-1; 8 nucleotides match TRBD2. The germline V gene encodes CDR1 DFQATT and CDR2 SNEGSKA (reference sequence). After removal of 3 bases from V and 2 bases from J, the junction contained 9 bases not matched to a gene. This CDR3 is 15 amino acids long. In DNA form, the CDR3 reads TGCAGTGCTAGTATGGGTCTAGCGGGCACCTACGAGCAGTACTTC. Translated: CSASMGLAGTYEQYF.